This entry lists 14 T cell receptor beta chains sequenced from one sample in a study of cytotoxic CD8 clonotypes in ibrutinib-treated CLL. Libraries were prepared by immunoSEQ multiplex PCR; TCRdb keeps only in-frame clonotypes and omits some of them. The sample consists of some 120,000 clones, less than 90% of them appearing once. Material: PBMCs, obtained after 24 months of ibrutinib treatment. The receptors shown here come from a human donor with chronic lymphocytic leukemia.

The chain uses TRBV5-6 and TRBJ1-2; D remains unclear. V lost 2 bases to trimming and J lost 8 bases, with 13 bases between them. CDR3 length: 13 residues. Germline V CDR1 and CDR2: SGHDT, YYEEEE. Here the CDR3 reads CASSFPISKGYTF. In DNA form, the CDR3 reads TGTGCCAGCAGCTTTCCAATTAGTAAGGGCTACACCTTC.

The CDR3 here is CASSEPLAGGTDTQYF. The DNA of the CDR3 is TGTGCCAGTAGCGAGCCACTAGCGGGGGGCACAGATACGCAGTATTTT. The genes are TRBV18 and TRBJ2-3, with 11 bases that match TRBD2. CDR1 KGHSH and CDR2 LQKENI come from the germline V gene. This CDR3 has 16 amino acids. V lost 9 bases, J lost 1 base, and 9 bases stayed unmatched. Based on the CDR3 plus reference TRBV18 and TRBJ2-3, the full variable domain is NAGVMQNPRHLVRRRGQEARLRCSPMKGHSHVYWYRQLPEEGLKFMVYLQKENIIDESGMPKERFSAEFPKEGPSILRIQQVVRGDSAAYFCASSEPLAGGTDTQYFGPGTRLTVL.

CDR3 residues: CASSARGQTYNEQFF. CDR3 bases: TGTGCCAGCAGCGCCAGGGGGCAGACCTACAATGAGCAGTTCTTC. This chain connects TRBV9 to TRBJ2-1; TRBD1 matches 8 bases. This CDR3 is built from 15 residues. J lost 2 bases, V lost 3 bases, and 4 bases had no gene match. Germline V lookup: CDR1 SGDLS, CDR2 YYNGEE.

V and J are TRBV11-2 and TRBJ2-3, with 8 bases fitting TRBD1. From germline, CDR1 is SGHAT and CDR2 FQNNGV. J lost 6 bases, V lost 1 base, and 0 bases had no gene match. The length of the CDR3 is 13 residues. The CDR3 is CASSLGQGDTQYF. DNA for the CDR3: TGTGCCAGCAGCTTAGGACAGGGGGATACGCAGTATTTT.

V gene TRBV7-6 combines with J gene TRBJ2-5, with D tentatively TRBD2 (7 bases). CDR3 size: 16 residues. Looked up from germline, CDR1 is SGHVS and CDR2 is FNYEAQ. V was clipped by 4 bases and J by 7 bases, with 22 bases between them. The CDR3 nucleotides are TGTGCCAGCAGCTACCGCGGTTGGGGGGGCGGTTCGACCCAGTACTTC. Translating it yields CASSYRGWGGGSTQYF.

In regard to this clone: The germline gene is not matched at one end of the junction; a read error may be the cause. CDR3 residues: CASSQDASGEPYNEQFF. The CDR3 coding sequence is TGCGCCAGCAGCCAAGATGCTAGCGGGGAACCCTACAATGAGCAGTTCTTC. The chain links TRBV5-5 to TRBJ2-1; 9 nucleotides match TRBD2. In germline, CDR1 is SGHKS, CDR2 YYEKEE (reference sequence). The CDR3 runs to 17 residues.

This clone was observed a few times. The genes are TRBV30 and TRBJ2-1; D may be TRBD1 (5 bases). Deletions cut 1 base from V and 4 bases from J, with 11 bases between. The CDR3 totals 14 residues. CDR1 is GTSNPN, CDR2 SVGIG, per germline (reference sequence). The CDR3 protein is CAWSELSGYNEQFF. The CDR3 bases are TGTGCCTGGAGTGAGTTGTCAGGGTACAATGAGCAGTTCTTC.

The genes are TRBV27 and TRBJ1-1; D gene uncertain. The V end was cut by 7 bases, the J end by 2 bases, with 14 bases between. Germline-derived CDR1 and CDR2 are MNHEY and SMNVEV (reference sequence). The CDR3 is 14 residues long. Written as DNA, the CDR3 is TGTGCCAGCAAGCTAGGACGGATAAACACTGAAGCTTTCTTT. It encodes CASKLGRINTEAFF.

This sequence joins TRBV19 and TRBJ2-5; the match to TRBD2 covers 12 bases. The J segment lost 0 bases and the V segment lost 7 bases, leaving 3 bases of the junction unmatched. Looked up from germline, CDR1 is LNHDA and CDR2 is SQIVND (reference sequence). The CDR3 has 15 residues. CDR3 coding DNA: TGTGCCAGTAAGACTAGCGGGGGACACCAAGAGACCCAGTACTTC. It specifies CASKTSGGHQETQYF.

This CDR3 is CASSLAGGLVNSPLHF. CDR3 coding DNA: TGTGCCAGCAGCTTAGCCGGGGGGCTAGTTAATTCACCCCTCCACTTT. The V call is TRBV7-9, the J call TRBJ1-6; tentative D call: TRBD1 (6 bases). This CDR3 has 16 residues. Germline-derived CDR1 and CDR2 are SEHNR and FQNEAQ (reference sequence). V was cut by 0 bases and J by 6 bases, with 12 bases left in between.

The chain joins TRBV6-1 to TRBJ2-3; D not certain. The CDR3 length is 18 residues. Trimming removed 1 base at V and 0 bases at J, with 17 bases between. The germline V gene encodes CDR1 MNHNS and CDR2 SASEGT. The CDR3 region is CASSEVRPAGFSTDTQYF. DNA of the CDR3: TGTGCCAGCAGTGAAGTTAGGCCGGCTGGGTTTAGCACAGATACGCAGTATTTT.

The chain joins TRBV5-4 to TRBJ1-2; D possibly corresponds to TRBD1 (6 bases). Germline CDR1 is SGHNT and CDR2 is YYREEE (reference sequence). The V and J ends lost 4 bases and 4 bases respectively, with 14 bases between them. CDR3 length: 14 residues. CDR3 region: CASSHPQGGYGYTF. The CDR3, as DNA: TGTGCCAGCAGCCACCCACAGGGAGGCTATGGCTACACCTTC.

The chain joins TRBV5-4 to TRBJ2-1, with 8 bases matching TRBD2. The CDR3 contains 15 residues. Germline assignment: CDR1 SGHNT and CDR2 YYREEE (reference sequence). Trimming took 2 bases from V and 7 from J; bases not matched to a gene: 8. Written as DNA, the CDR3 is TGTGCCAGCAGCTTTAGGGCGGGGGGCCAAAATGAGCAGTTCTTC. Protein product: CASSFRAGGQNEQFF.

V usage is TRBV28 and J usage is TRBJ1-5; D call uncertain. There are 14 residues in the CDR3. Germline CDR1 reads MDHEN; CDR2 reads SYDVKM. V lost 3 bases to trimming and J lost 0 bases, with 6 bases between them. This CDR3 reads CASSLDYSNQPQHF. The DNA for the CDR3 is TGTGCCAGCAGTTTGGATTATAGCAATCAGCCCCAGCATTTT. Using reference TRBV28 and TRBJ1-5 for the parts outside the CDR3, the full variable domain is DVKVTQSSRYLVKRTGEKVFLECVQDMDHENMFWYRQDPGLGLRLIYFSYDVKMKEKGDIPEGYSVSREKKERFSLILESASTNQTSMYLCASSLDYSNQPQHFGDGTRLSIL.